One sample yielded the 21 T cell receptor beta chains listed below, sequenced in a study of blood T cell repertoires in COVID-19. The repertoire was sequenced with immunoSEQ multiplex PCR; TCRdb's copy has only in-frame clones and lacks some. Of about 17,000 clones listed, around 79% are singletons. The material sequenced was peripheral blood. These receptors were taken from a woman in her 70s with active COVID-19.

This sequence joins TRBV18 and TRBJ2-5; tentative D call: TRBD2 (6 bases). V lost 3 bases and J lost 5, with 16 bases in between. The CDR3 consists of 15 residues. Germline loops: CDR1 KGHSH, CDR2 LQKENI. The CDR3 protein is CASSPSGTAGETQYF. CDR3 nucleotides: TGTGCCAGCTCACCCTCCGGGACCGCGGGGGAGACCCAGTACTTC.

The rearrangement joins TRBV29-1 to TRBJ2-1; 7 bases align to TRBD2. The junction had 7 bases not matched to a gene; V was cut back by 6 bases and J by 5 bases. The CDR3 is 13 amino acids. Per germline, CDR1 SQVTM and CDR2 ANQGSEA. The CDR3 coding sequence is TGCAGCGTCCAGCGGGGAGAAAACAATGAGCAGTTCTTC. Translating it yields CSVQRGENNEQFF.

The CDR3 loop is CASSFSGGSNQPQHF. CDR3 nucleotides: TGTGCCAGCAGCTTTTCGGGGGGGAGCAATCAGCCCCAGCATTTT. The V gene is TRBV9, the J gene TRBJ1-5; the D gene is possibly TRBD1 (5 bases). This CDR3 comprises 15 residues. CDR1 and CDR2 (germline): SGDLS, YYNGEE. Between the trimmed V and J ends, which lost 4 bases and 1 base, there was a span of 12 bases. The variable domain in full, completed from reference TRBV9 and TRBJ1-5, reads DSGVTQTPKHLITATGQRVTLRCSPRSGDLSVYWYQQSLDQGLQFLIQYYNGEERAKGNILERFSAQQFPDLHSELNLSSLELGDSALYFCASSFSGGSNQPQHFGDGTRLSIL.

The rearrangement joins TRBV5-1 to TRBJ2-7; 9 bases align to TRBD2. Germline V CDR1 and CDR2: SGHRS, YFSETQ. V gave up 0 bases and J gave up 7 bases; unmatched junction bases: 5. The CDR3 covers 14 residues. The CDR3 nucleotides read TGCGCCAGCAGCTTGGTAGCGGGAGCGAGAGAGCAGTACTTC. Its protein is CASSLVAGAREQYF.

This clone was counted a few times. The rearrangement uses TRBV6-5 and TRBJ1-5, with no clear D. Per germline, CDR1 MNHEY and CDR2 SVGAGI. V lost 5 bases, J lost 0 bases, and 8 bases lay in between. This CDR3 region has 14 residues. This CDR3 reads CASSNIHSNQPQHF. The CDR3 DNA is TGTGCCAGCAGTAACATCCATAGCAATCAGCCCCAGCATTTT.

The gene calls are TRBV5-4 and TRBJ2-1; D is perhaps TRBD1 (6 bases). Between the trimmed V and J ends, which lost 2 bases and 4 bases, there was a span of 7 bases. Looked up from germline, CDR1 is SGHNT and CDR2 is YYREEE (reference sequence). The CDR3 contains 13 residues. CDR3 nucleotides: TGTGCCAGCAGCTTTGACAGGTACAATGAGCAGTTCTTC. As protein: CASSFDRYNEQFF.

In regard to this clone: Germline and junction disagree at one end, which may indicate a read error. The genes are TRBV3-1 (or the pseudogene TRBV3-2) and TRBJ2-5; D not certain. This CDR3 comprises 10 residues. Germline V CDR1 and CDR2: LGHDT, YNNKEL (reference sequence). The CDR3 is CASSQETQYF. The DNA for the CDR3 is TGTGCCAGCAGCCAAGAGACTCAGTACTTC.

The chain has TRBV11-3 and TRBJ2-1; TRBD1 might be the D (5 bases). V dropped 1 base and J dropped 6 bases, with 22 bases sitting between them. The CDR3 spans 18 residues. Germline V gene lookup returns CDR1 SGHNT and CDR2 YENEEA. The CDR3 nucleotides are TGTGCCAGCAGCTTAGGCGCAGGGAAGACCATAAACTCCAATGAGCAGTTCTTC. Its protein is CASSLGAGKTINSNEQFF.

The rearrangement uses TRBV5-4 and TRBJ2-1; 12 nucleotides agree with TRBD2. The germline gives CDR1 SGHNT, CDR2 YYREEE (reference sequence). Germline trimming cut 0 bases from V and 6 bases from J; bases unmatched to any gene: 4. This CDR3 has 16 amino acids. The CDR3 sequence: CASSLAPTSGGNEQFF. CDR3 DNA: TGTGCCAGCAGCTTGGCACCGACTAGCGGGGGCAATGAGCAGTTCTTC.

This sequence joins TRBV29-1 and TRBJ2-1, with D perhaps TRBD2 (6 bases). CDR1 SQVTM and CDR2 ANQGSEA come from the germline V gene. The CDR3 extends over 17 amino acids. V was trimmed by 0 bases and J by 0 bases, leaving 15 bases between them. The CDR3 here is CSVEDPISGSSYNEQFF. CDR3 nucleotides: TGCAGCGTTGAAGACCCAATTAGCGGTAGCTCCTACAATGAGCAGTTCTTC.

The count of this clone is one. The V call is TRBV5-6, the J call TRBJ2-2, with D perhaps matching TRBD1 (5 bases). In germline, CDR1 is SGHDT, CDR2 YYEEEE. The CDR3 loop spans 15 amino acids. Trimming took 1 base from V and 5 from J, leaving 12 bases between them. The CDR3 spells CASSLLRTSTGELFF. The CDR3 DNA follows: TGTGCCAGCAGCTTGCTGAGGACAAGTACCGGGGAGCTGTTTTTT. The full variable domain, its missing parts supplied by reference TRBV5-6 and TRBJ2-2, is DAGVTQSPTHLIKTRGQQVTLRCSPKSGHDTVSWYQQALGQGPQFIFQYYEEEERQRGNFPDRFSGHQFPNYSSELNVNALLLGDSALYLCASSLLRTSTGELFFGEGSRLTVL.

The rearrangement joins TRBV9 to TRBJ1-5; perhaps TRBD1 as D (5 bases). Per the germline V gene, CDR1 is SGDLS and CDR2 is YYNGEE. CDR3 length equals 15 residues. V lost 0 bases, J lost 5 bases, and 12 bases lay in between. The CDR3 DNA sequence: TGTGCCAGCAGCGTAGTGTTGCGGGACGATCAGCCCCAGCATTTT. This translates into CASSVVLRDDQPQHF.

The chain is built from TRBV9 and TRBJ1-5; TRBD1 is a possible D gene (5 bases). This CDR3 spans 14 amino acids. The ends were cut back, 4 bases at V and 0 bases at J, with 8 bases in the middle. Germline V gene sequence: CDR1 SGDLS, CDR2 YYNGEE. CDR3 DNA sequence: TGTGCCAGCAGCCGGGGGGTTAGCAATCAGCCCCAGCATTTT. Residues: CASSRGVSNQPQHF.

The V call is TRBV15, the J call TRBJ2-5; D might be TRBD2 (6 bases). V lost 0 bases to trimming and J lost 5 bases, with 13 bases between them. Per the germline V gene, CDR1 is LNHNV and CDR2 is YYDKDF (reference sequence). The CDR3 runs 15 residues. The CDR3 protein is CATSRDNGGVETQYF. The CDR3 DNA reads TGTGCCACCAGCAGAGATAACGGGGGAGTGGAGACCCAGTACTTC.

The J gene is TRBJ1-4, the V gene TRBV12-3 or TRBV12-4; D not certain. V was trimmed by 3 bases and J by 5 bases, leaving 4 bases between them. The CDR3 spans 12 residues. The CDR3 DNA is TGTGCCAGCAGTTTCGGGAATGAAAAACTGTTTTTT. Amino acid sequence: CASSFGNEKLFF.

The J gene is TRBJ2-5, the V gene TRBV6-1, with TRBD1 identical over 7 bases. CDR1 is MNHNS, CDR2 SASEGT, per germline. V shed 0 bases, J shed 4 bases, and the junction held 8 bases outside the gene matches. The CDR3 loop spans 16 amino acids. Written as DNA, the CDR3 is TGTGCCAGCAGTGAAGCAGTGACCCAGGGGGTAGAGACCCAGTACTTC. Amino acids: CASSEAVTQGVETQYF.

The genes are TRBV5-1 and TRBJ1-1, with 8 bases aligning to TRBD1. The germline V gene has CDR1 SGHRS and CDR2 YFSETQ. With 0 bases clipped from V and 1 base from J, the junction kept 2 bases outside the gene matches. There are 15 residues in the CDR3. CDR3 sequence: CASSLGGQGNTEAFF. CDR3 nucleotides: TGCGCCAGCAGCTTGGGCGGACAGGGGAACACTGAAGCTTTCTTT. Supplemented by reference TRBV5-1 and TRBJ1-1, the full variable domain reads KAGVTQTPRYLIKTRGQQVTLSCSPISGHRSVSWYQQTPGQGLQFLFEYFSETQRNKGNFPGRFSGRQFSNSRSEMNVSTLELGDSALYLCASSLGGQGNTEAFFGQGTRLTVV.

This clone came up a few times. This chain connects TRBV27 to TRBJ2-7; 7 bases are shared with TRBD1. CDR1 is MNHEY, CDR2 SMNVEV, per germline (reference sequence). The CDR3 is made up of 15 amino acids. Trimming cost V 4 bases and J 2 bases; bases outside gene matches: 8. As DNA, the CDR3 is TGTGCCAGCAGTTACCGCCGAGACAGGGCCTACGAGCAGTACTTC. Residues: CASSYRRDRAYEQYF.

The genes are TRBV3-1 (or the pseudogene TRBV3-2) and TRBJ2-5; 10 positions agree with TRBD2. The V gene end was trimmed by 6 bases and the J gene end by 7 bases; junction bases not matched to a gene: 5. CDR3 length: 13 residues. The germline CDR1 and CDR2 sequences are LGHDT and YNNKEL (reference sequence). The chain's CDR3 is CASSGVAGGTQYF. The CDR3 nucleotides read TGTGCCAGCAGTGGGGTAGCGGGAGGGACCCAGTACTTC.

The rearrangement links TRBV3-1 (or the pseudogene TRBV3-2) to TRBJ2-2; D remains ambiguous. The ends were cut back, 2 bases at V and 7 bases at J, with 17 bases in the middle. The CDR3 runs 16 residues. Looked up from germline, CDR1 is LGHDT and CDR2 is YNNKEL (reference sequence). CDR3 sequence reads: CASSQHLAEMGGELFF. For the CDR3, the DNA is TGTGCCAGCAGCCAACACCTGGCGGAGATGGGCGGGGAGCTGTTTTTT.

The chain is built from TRBV6-5 and TRBJ2-2; D is uncertain. Germline V CDR1 and CDR2: MNHEY, SVGAGI. The CDR3 has 15 residues. The V end was cut by 5 bases, the J end by 4 bases, with 14 bases between. Here the CDR3 DNA reads TGTGCCAGCAGTACTCCGTCAATAAGCACCGGGGAGCTGTTTTTT. As protein: CASSTPSISTGELFF.